A selection of T cell receptor beta chains follows, all from one sample in a study of glioma-infiltrating T cells. One entry per CDR3 protein, called by TCRdb with MiXCR from the multiplex PCR reads. The sample lists 150,000 or so distinct CDR3 sequences; approximately 39% were seen once. The source material was glioma tissue, nonneoplastic brain tissue, or PBMCs (not recorded which). The receptors were sampled from a human donor with low-grade glioma or glioblastoma, undergoing nonglioma brain surgery, or in good health (not recorded which). Each CDR3 is given with its conserved first and last residue. Each record gives: CDR3 DNA, CDR3 protein, clone size, D gene, V gene, J gene. D genes are given only for firm matches. Some rows have no size entry. The others give once, few or many, or a class for an expanded clone.

DNA: TGTGCCAGCAGCCTCCGGACAGACAATCAGCCCCAGCATTTT; CDR3: CASSLRTDNQPQHF; size: few; D: .; V: TRBV4-2; J: TRBJ1-5
DNA: TGCAGTGCCACCACAGGGGAAAGTCCCTACAATGAGCAGTTCTTC; CDR3: CSATTGESPYNEQFF; size: many; D: TRBD1; V: TRBV20-1; J: TRBJ2-1
DNA: TGTGCCAGCAGGACCGGGACTAGCGGAACGGAAGATACGCAGTATTTT; CDR3: CASRTGTSGTEDTQYF; size: .; D: TRBD2; V: TRBV27; J: TRBJ2-3
DNA: TGCAGTGCTAGATATCAGGGTCTAAGTTACGAGCAGTACTTC; CDR3: CSARYQGLSYEQYF; size: few; D: .; V: TRBV20-1; J: TRBJ2-7
DNA: TGTGCCAGCAGTGAGGTATACAATGAGCAGTTCTTC; CDR3: CASSEVYNEQFF; size: few; D: .; V: TRBV2; J: TRBJ2-1
DNA: TGTGCCAGCAGTTGGGACTATGGGGGAGACAATGAGCAGTTCTTC; CDR3: CASSWDYGGDNEQFF; size: .; D: TRBD2; V: TRBV28; J: TRBJ2-1
DNA: TGTGCCAGCAGCCCCACAGGGAATCAGCCCCAGCATTTT; CDR3: CASSPTGNQPQHF; size: few; D: .; V: TRBV6-1; J: TRBJ1-5
DNA: TGTGCCAGCAGCAGGACTAGCGGAGCAACCGGGGAGCTGTTTTTT; CDR3: CASSRTSGATGELFF; size: .; D: TRBD2; V: TRBV6-1; J: TRBJ2-2
DNA: TGTGCCAGCAGTAGAAAATCTAAAGACACGCAGTATTTT; CDR3: CASSRKSKDTQYF; size: few; D: .; V: TRBV6-1; J: TRBJ2-3
DNA: TGCGCCAGCAGCTTTCGTACGAACACTGAAGCTTTCTTT; CDR3: CASSFRTNTEAFF; size: few; D: .; V: TRBV4-1; J: TRBJ1-1
DNA: TGCAGTGCTACACTTCACATCTCCTACAATGAGCAGTTCTTC; CDR3: CSATLHISYNEQFF; size: few; D: .; V: TRBV20-1; J: TRBJ2-1
DNA: TGTGCCAGCTCGCGTAACCCGACAGGGAATAGCAATCAGCCCCAGCATTTT; CDR3: CASSRNPTGNSNQPQHF; size: few; D: TRBD1; V: TRBV18; J: TRBJ1-5
DNA: TGCAGTGCTCGTCGGGGAATGAACACTGAAGCTTTCTTT; CDR3: CSARRGMNTEAFF; size: few; D: .; V: TRBV20-1; J: TRBJ1-1
DNA: TGTGCCAGCTCACGGCCGGAGAACACTGAAGCTTTCTTT; CDR3: CASSRPENTEAFF; size: .; D: .; V: TRBV18; J: TRBJ1-1
DNA: TGTGCCAGCAGTTTAGGTCGCTCCTACGAGCAGTACTTC; CDR3: CASSLGRSYEQYF; size: .; D: .; V: TRBV12-3/TRBV12-4; J: TRBJ2-7
DNA: TGTGCCAGCAGTATCGGACCCGGCACAGATACGCAGTATTTT; CDR3: CASSIGPGTDTQYF; size: many; D: .; V: TRBV28; J: TRBJ2-3
DNA: TGTGCCACCAGCAGAGCCGCCAACACTGAAGCTTTCTTT; CDR3: CATSRAANTEAFF; size: many; D: .; V: TRBV15; J: TRBJ1-1
DNA: TGTGCCAGCAGTGAAGCGCTTTGGGTCGAAGAACATCAGCCCCAGCATTTT; CDR3: CASSEALWVEEHQPQHF; size: .; D: .; V: TRBV6-1; J: TRBJ1-5
DNA: TGTGCCAGCAGTCCCCACACCCAAGAGACCCAGTACTTC; CDR3: CASSPHTQETQYF; size: few; D: .; V: TRBV28; J: TRBJ2-5
DNA: TGCAGTTCAAGCGGGAGGTGGACAGATACGCAGTATTTT; CDR3: CSSSGRWTDTQYF; size: few; D: TRBD2; V: TRBV20-1; J: TRBJ2-3
DNA: TGTGCCAGCAGAAAGGGACAGGCAAATCAGCCCCAGCATTTT; CDR3: CASRKGQANQPQHF; size: .; D: TRBD1; V: TRBV6-6; J: TRBJ1-5
DNA: TGTGCCAGCAGCTTATTCCCGGTCTACGAGCAGTACTTC; CDR3: CASSLFPVYEQYF; size: few; D: .; V: TRBV7-2; J: TRBJ2-7
DNA: TGTGCTACCAGCAGGCGGGGGCCAGATACGCAGTATTTT; CDR3: CATSRRGPDTQYF; size: once; D: .; V: TRBV15; J: TRBJ2-3
DNA: TGTGCCAGCAGTCCGCGCCGGGAAAGAATCTATGGCTACACCTTC; CDR3: CASSPRRERIYGYTF; size: .; D: .; V: TRBV27; J: TRBJ1-2
DNA: TGCAGTGCTAGAGCGGGGAGCATGAACACTGAAGCTTTCTTT; CDR3: CSARAGSMNTEAFF; size: few; D: .; V: TRBV20-1; J: TRBJ1-1
DNA: TGTGCCAGCAGTTACAACCTATTGAGTGGGGGTTTTAGTCGGGATGAGCAGTTCTTC; CDR3: CASSYNLLSGGFSRDEQFF; size: few; D: .; V: TRBV6-2/TRBV6-3; J: TRBJ2-1
DNA: TGCGCCAGCAGCCAAAGCCCGGACAGCCCTATGTTCTTC; CDR3: CASSQSPDSPMFF; size: few; D: .; V: TRBV4-1; J: TRBJ2-1
DNA: TGCGCCAGCAGTCACACAGGGGAGGACACTGAAGCTTTCTTT; CDR3: CASSHTGEDTEAFF; size: many; D: TRBD1; V: TRBV4-1; J: TRBJ1-1
DNA: TGTGCCAGCAGCTTATCGTCGGGTCGCGTCGGTACGCAGTATTTT; CDR3: CASSLSSGRVGTQYF; size: .; D: .; V: TRBV7-9; J: TRBJ2-3
DNA: TGTGCCAGCAGCCAATTAGAGGCCGGGACCTACGAGCAGTACTTC; CDR3: CASSQLEAGTYEQYF; size: .; D: .; V: TRBV4-2; J: TRBJ2-7
DNA: TGCAGTGCGGAACGAGGGGGATACGAGCAGCACTTC; CDR3: CSAERGGYEQHF; size: .; D: .; V: TRBV20-1; J: TRBJ2-7
DNA: TGTGCCAGCAGTCCATGGGGGCTTAATTCACCCCTCCACTTT; CDR3: CASSPWGLNSPLHF; size: .; D: .; V: TRBV27; J: TRBJ1-6
DNA: TGTGCCAGCAGTCCGGGCCCCAACACCGGGGAGCTGTTTTTT; CDR3: CASSPGPNTGELFF; size: .; D: .; V: TRBV12-3/TRBV12-4; J: TRBJ2-2
DNA: TGCGCCAGCAGCCAAGAGGCAACTAATGAAAAACTGTTTTTT; CDR3: CASSQEATNEKLFF; size: .; D: .; V: TRBV4-1; J: TRBJ1-4
DNA: TGTGCCAGCAGCTTAGTACAGGGCGAAGGCTACACCTTC; CDR3: CASSLVQGEGYTF; size: many; D: .; V: TRBV7-9; J: TRBJ1-2
DNA: TGTGCCAGCAGTTTTAGGGAGTCAGATACGCAGTATTTT; CDR3: CASSFRESDTQYF; size: few; D: .; V: TRBV27; J: TRBJ2-3
DNA: TGTGCCAGCAGTTCAGGGTTTAGCGAGCAGTACTTC; CDR3: CASSSGFSEQYF; size: many; D: .; V: TRBV12-3/TRBV12-4; J: TRBJ2-7
DNA: TGTGCCAGCAGTTCCCTAAGGACAGGTTTCCCCTACGAGCAGTACTTC; CDR3: CASSSLRTGFPYEQYF; size: .; D: TRBD1; V: TRBV6-1; J: TRBJ2-7
DNA: TGTGCCAGCAGTTCCGGACAGTCAGATACGCAGTATTTT; CDR3: CASSSGQSDTQYF; size: .; D: .; V: TRBV6-5; J: TRBJ2-3
DNA: TGTGCCAGCAGCTTAAAAAACGAGCAGTACTTC; CDR3: CASSLKNEQYF; size: .; D: .; V: TRBV4-2; J: TRBJ2-7
DNA: TGTGCCAGCAGGACCGCCCTCCGGATGGGAGGCTACACCTTC; CDR3: CASRTALRMGGYTF; size: few; D: .; V: TRBV6-2/TRBV6-3; J: TRBJ1-2
DNA: TGTGCCAGCAGTTTAGGCCAGGGACTCACAGATACGCAGTATTTT; CDR3: CASSLGQGLTDTQYF; size: .; D: .; V: TRBV12-3/TRBV12-4; J: TRBJ2-3
DNA: TGTGCCAGCAGTTACTTCACGGGGCGGGACAACAATGAGCAGTTCTTC; CDR3: CASSYFTGRDNNEQFF; size: .; D: .; V: TRBV6-2/TRBV6-3; J: TRBJ2-1
DNA: TGTGCCAGCAGCCAAGTTGGAGAGGGGACAGATACGCAGTATTTT; CDR3: CASSQVGEGTDTQYF; size: .; D: .; V: TRBV3-1; J: TRBJ2-3
DNA: TGCGCCAGCAGCTCGACTAGCGGGAGTCGGGATGAGCAGTTCTTC; CDR3: CASSSTSGSRDEQFF; size: .; D: TRBD2; V: TRBV5-1; J: TRBJ2-1
DNA: TGTGCCAGCAGCCCCGTTGCTAGCGGGGGCACGAATACGCAGTATTTT; CDR3: CASSPVASGGTNTQYF; size: many; D: TRBD2; V: TRBV6-1; J: TRBJ2-3
DNA: TGTGTCAGCAGTTCTGTACAGGACTACGAGCAGTACTTC; CDR3: CVSSSVQDYEQYF; size: .; D: .; V: TRBV2; J: TRBJ2-7
DNA: TGTGCCAGCAGCTTAGCCGGGCGGACCCAGTACTTC; CDR3: CASSLAGRTQYF; size: .; D: .; V: TRBV12-3/TRBV12-4; J: TRBJ2-5
DNA: TGTGCCAGCAGCTTAGATCGGGTCTACGAGCAGTACTTC; CDR3: CASSLDRVYEQYF; size: few; D: .; V: TRBV7-8; J: TRBJ2-7
DNA: TGTGCCAGCAGCTCTAGCGGGCGATACACAGATACGCAGTATTTT; CDR3: CASSSSGRYTDTQYF; size: .; D: TRBD2; V: TRBV7-2; J: TRBJ2-3
DNA: TGTGCCAGCAGGTCAACCGGGACTAGCGGGGGACCCACAGATACGCAGTATTTT; CDR3: CASRSTGTSGGPTDTQYF; size: .; D: TRBD2; V: TRBV7-2; J: TRBJ2-3
DNA: TGCGCCAGCAGCTTGGTGGCAGGGGGCACTGAAGCTTTCTTT; CDR3: CASSLVAGGTEAFF; size: .; D: TRBD1; V: TRBV5-1; J: TRBJ1-1
DNA: TGTGCCAGCAGTCCGGGGACTAAGTGGCAGTTCTTC; CDR3: CASSPGTKWQFF; size: few; D: TRBD2; V: TRBV27; J: TRBJ2-1
DNA: TGTGCCAGCAGACGTCAGGGGGCGAGCGGCACTGAAGCTTTCTTT; CDR3: CASRRQGASGTEAFF; size: .; D: TRBD1; V: TRBV27; J: TRBJ1-1
DNA: TGTGCCAGCAGTGCCGAGGCAGAGCTCTACGAGCAGTACTTC; CDR3: CASSAEAELYEQYF; size: few; D: .; V: TRBV25-1; J: TRBJ2-7